The present T cell receptor beta chain was sequenced within a study of blood T cell repertoires in COVID-19. Study as a whole: Nucleic acid was either cDNA or gDNA, and it came from T cells, B-cell-depleted T cells, or PBMCs.

The V end lost 2 bases, the J end lost 1 base, and 5 bases lay between the germline ends. The germline CDR1 and CDR2 sequences are ENHRY and SYGVKD. The CDR3 runs to 13 residues. Under the authors' procedure: Reference gene primer amplification yielded estimated nucleated cell counts. Data came from immunoSEQ multiplex PCR; TCRdb stores just in-frame clones and leaves some out. D and trimming were read from the DNA, whereas the V and J calls and clone size are those reported in that table. The profile shows about 160,000 clones, around 83% of them singletons. This receptor was identified in a man between 65 and 85 years old who had recovered from COVID-19. The chain carries TRBV10-3 and TRBJ1-1, with a possible D match to TRBD1 (5 bases). Material for sequencing was peripheral blood. The CDR3 sequence is CAISEGQNTEAFF. As DNA, the CDR3 is TGTGCCATCAGTGAGGGACAGAACACTGAAGCTTTCTTT.